The T cell receptor (beta chain) described here comes from a study of blood T cells in healthy people across ages. Whole-study findings and limits: When one million T cells were used, diversity estimates were thought to be underestimates. Roughly linear age-related decline in beta diversity appeared, significant by age 40.

Germline loops: CDR1 GTSNPN, CDR2 SVGIG (reference sequence). With 3 bases removed from V and 0 bases from J, the gap between germline ends came to 12 bases. The CDR3 is made up of 14 amino acids. This clonotype was seen more than once but under ten times. The antigen remains undetermined. The authors ran a second PCR of about 7 to 11 cycles using a sample-barcoded 5' primer and a J-beta primer mix. TCRdb fed the 5' RACE reads into MiXCR, producing one record per CDR3 protein. Found here are more than 650,000 distinct CDR3 sequences, 20% to 30% of them singletons; the top ten hold 2.5% to 3.5%. These sequences were also reported in another study, on T cells of mothers and their children. From that paper: Donors were a few healthy Caucasian mothers and their six children.

The source is a boy aged 10-17 years in good health. V gene TRBV30 combines with J gene TRBJ2-7; D not certain. Material for sequencing was blood. The CDR3: CAWRGTVSSYEQYF. The CDR3 DNA reads as TGTGCCTGGAGAGGCACCGTAAGCTCCTACGAGCAGTACTTC. The whole variable domain, filled in from reference TRBV30 and TRBJ2-7, reads SQTIHQWPATLVQPVGSPLSLECTVEGTSNPNLYWYRQAAGRGLQLLFYSVGIGQISSEVPQNLSASRPQDRQFILSSKKLLLSDSGFYLCAWRGTVSSYEQYFGPGTRLTVT.